These T cell receptor beta chains were read from a single sample in a study of OX40 agonist ivuxolimab in advanced cancers. The protocol was immunoSEQ multiplex PCR, while the TCRdb copy is restricted to in-frame clones and leaves out a portion. Of 90,000 to 120,000 clones detected, approximately 90% appear once; the ten largest clones hold 0.66%. The material sequenced was CD4+ or CD8+ T cells sorted from blood, taken in a trial of the OX40 agonist ivuxolimab. The receptor set was obtained from an adult with an advanced solid tumor such as melanoma, head and neck, liver or kidney cancer. Both conserved end residues are part of each CDR3. The order of the fields is clone size, D gene, J gene, V gene, CDR3 DNA, CDR3 protein. D genes are given only for firm matches. Part of the rows lack a size; the others show once, few, many or a class for expanded clones.

. . TRBJ1-5 TRBV6-1 TGTGCCAGCAGTCGGACAGAGGGAGATCAGCCCCAGCATTTT CASSRTEGDQPQHF
once . TRBJ1-4 TRBV7-6 TGTGCCAGCAGCTTAACATCAACTAATGAAAAACTGTTTTTT CASSLTSTNEKLFF
. . TRBJ1-3 TRBV6-1 TGTGCCAGCAGCGCCAGGGATTTTGGAAACACCATATATTTT CASSARDFGNTIYF
. TRBD1 TRBJ2-5 TRBV19 TGTGCCAGTAGTAGACCGGGACAGGGGGAAGAGACCCAGTACTTC CASSRPGQGEETQYF
. TRBD1 TRBJ1-3 TRBV11-2 TGTGCCAGCAGCTTAGGTGGGACAGCTGGAAACACCATATATTTT CASSLGGTAGNTIYF
. TRBD1 TRBJ2-4 TRBV30 TGTGCCTGGTGTCCTTCAGGGGGCTTAGGTGGGAACATTCAGTACTTC CAWCPSGGLGGNIQYF
. . TRBJ1-3 TRBV6-5 TGTGCCAGCAGCAGGGGAGGTGGAAACACCATATATTTT CASSRGGGNTIYF
. TRBD2 TRBJ2-1 TRBV7-9 TGTGCCAGCAGCTTGAGGCCCGGGACTAGCGGGAACAATGAGCAGTTCTTC CASSLRPGTSGNNEQFF
. . TRBJ2-7 TRBV9 TGTGCCAGCAGCGTAGTGGGGGGTGTGCAGTACTTC CASSVVGGVQYF
. . TRBJ2-2 TRBV4-2 TGTGCCAGCAGCCAAGATGGGGTAACCGGGGAGCTGTTTTTT CASSQDGVTGELFF
once . TRBJ2-3 TRBV5-8 TGTGCCAGCAGCAGACACCTCACAGATACGCAGTATTTT CASSRHLTDTQYF
. TRBD2 TRBJ2-1 TRBV5-1 TGCGCCAGCAGCCCACTAAAGACTAGCGGGGGGCTGTACAATGAGCAGTTCTTC CASSPLKTSGGLYNEQFF
. . TRBJ2-7 TRBV5-1 TGCGCCAGCAGCTTGGAGGGACATAGTTACGAGCAGTACTTC CASSLEGHSYEQYF
. TRBD1 TRBJ1-2 TRBV6-1 TGTGCCAGCAGTGAGAGTGTCGGGACAGTCCCACCCAGGGTCTTC CASSESVGTVPPRVF
. TRBD1 TRBJ1-6 TRBV5-5 TGTGCCAGCACTCTAGCGGGACAGGCGAATTCACCCCTCCACTTT CASTLAGQANSPLHF
. . TRBJ2-7 TRBV7-9 TGTGCCAGCAGCTTAGGTCAGGAAGGCTCCTACGAGCAGTACTTC CASSLGQEGSYEQYF
. . TRBJ1-5 TRBV5-1 TGCGCCAGCAGCTTGGCAGGGGCCGGGCATCAGCCCCAGCATTTT CASSLAGAGHQPQHF
. . TRBJ2-1 TRBV6-6 TGTGCCAGCACCCCAACTCTGGGGGAGCAGTTCTTC CASTPTLGEQFF
. TRBD2 TRBJ2-1 TRBV7-2 TGTGCCAGCAGCACCAGCGGGGGGGCCTACAATGAGCAGTTCTTC CASSTSGGAYNEQFF
. . TRBJ2-3 TRBV7-2 TGTGCCAGCAGCTTGGGCCGGGACACGCAGTATTTT CASSLGRDTQYF